These 2 T cell receptor beta chains originate from one sample sequenced in a study of T cells in localized non-small cell lung cancer. Libraries were prepared by immunoSEQ multiplex PCR; TCRdb keeps only in-frame clonotypes and omits some of them. The table shows approximately 65,000 clones, with 80% to 90% occurring only once. This sample comprised PBMCs, obtained before any cancer treatment. These receptors were collected from a man aged 35 to 70 with stage II lung adenocarcinoma.

The chain uses TRBV5-1 and TRBJ1-2; 7 bases map to TRBD1. Germline CDR1 SGHRS, CDR2 YFSETQ. The trim removed 6 bases at V and 3 bases at J, leaving 8 bases unmatched. The CDR3 loop spans 14 amino acids. CDR3 sequence: CASTSNRGDYGYTF. The CDR3 DNA is TGCGCCAGCACCTCTAACAGGGGAGACTATGGCTACACCTTC.

The V gene is TRBV27, the J gene TRBJ2-1; D call uncertain. Germline CDR1 is MNHEY and CDR2 is SMNVEV (reference sequence). With 4 bases removed from V and 6 bases from J, the gap between germline ends came to 28 bases. The CDR3 spans 19 residues. The CDR3 nucleotides read TGTGCCAGCAGTTCTCTAAAGCTGAAAAGGGTCGAAACTTTCAATGAGCAGTTCTTC. Translated: CASSSLKLKRVETFNEQFF.